This TCR beta chain emerged from a study of blood T cell repertoires in COVID-19. The wider study: The origin of the acute and convalescent COVID-19 samples was the United States, Italy and Spain.

Data came from immunoSEQ multiplex PCR; TCRdb stores just in-frame clones and leaves some out. This sample has a few hundred thousand clones, with 75% to 90% found just once. Between the trimmed V and J ends, which lost 6 bases and 5 bases, there was a span of 17 bases. The CDR3 length is 14 residues. Germline V lookup: CDR1 MNHEY, CDR2 SVGEGT. The sample was peripheral blood. V gene TRBV6-2 or TRBV6-3 combines with J gene TRBJ2-7, with TRBD2 as a possible D gene (5 bases). The sequence derives from a woman in her twenties or thirties with active or convalescent COVID-19. The CDR3 region is CASSLSGLPDEQYF. DNA of the CDR3: TGTGCCAGCAGCCTAAGCGGACTTCCCGACGAGCAGTACTTC.